The rows below give T cell receptor beta chains drawn from one sample of a study of blood T cells in healthy people across ages. MiXCR, run by TCRdb on the 5' RACE reads, gives a single entry per CDR3 protein. The sample shows 1.2 million to 1.5 million distinct CDR3 sequences, 42% of them seen only once. Sequenced input: blood. Receptor source: a woman aged 18 to 35 in good health. Each CDR3 is given with its conserved first and last residue. Each record gives: CDR3 protein, clone size, V gene, J gene. The size entry is marked missing in some rows and otherwise reads once, few, many or a size class.

CASSKSSNNQPQHF,NA,TRBV12-3/TRBV12-4,TRBJ1-5
CASSLTGGNQPQYF,NA,TRBV28,NA
CASSGQGRRTEAFF,NA,TRBV2,TRBJ1-1
CASVRGGTSTDTQYF,NA,TRBV9,TRBJ2-3
CSGHGGASTDTQYF,few,TRBV20-1,TRBJ2-3
CASSLGMILHEQYF,NA,TRBV5-1,TRBJ2-7
CSVEQGGETQFF,NA,TRBV29-1,TRBJ2-1
CASSFRGQGYEQYF,once,TRBV28,TRBJ2-7
CASSKRRDDSPPHF,NA,TRBV13,TRBJ1-6
CSARHSGLGVDTQYF,NA,TRBV20-1,TRBJ2-3
CASTRRDSNQPQHF,NA,TRBV2,TRBJ1-5
CSVSGLAGANYNEQFF,NA,TRBV20-1,TRBJ2-1
CASSQPGELYEQYF,NA,TRBV27,TRBJ2-5
CASSRLTRTNRDTQYF,few,TRBV7-2,TRBJ2-3
CASSPPSGGVKTQYF,NA,TRBV7-2,NA
CASRLLGMGTDTQYF,few,TRBV6-5,TRBJ2-3
CASSQERQGAAVYGYTF,few,TRBV4-1,TRBJ1-2
CASSQPAEAKNIQYF,few,TRBV4-1,TRBJ2-4
CASSSWEAQYF,once,TRBV14,TRBJ2-7
CASSFGGTYGYTF,NA,TRBV28,TRBJ1-2
CATSRDGGSSREQYF,NA,TRBV15,TRBJ2-5
CASSWRDSPYEQYF,once,TRBV5-1,NA
CASSLGLAGVIEQFF,NA,TRBV5-6,TRBJ2-1
CASRASGENTQYF,NA,TRBV2,TRBJ2-3
CSVESTGGDGTEAFF,NA,TRBV29-1,TRBJ1-1
CASSLRTSGRWLGDEQFF,NA,TRBV5-6,TRBJ2-1
CASNPNLAGAYNEQFF,NA,TRBV6-1,TRBJ2-1
CSATGTGGLSPYEQYF,NA,TRBV20-1,TRBJ2-7
CASSEEGGVLETQYF,NA,TRBV6-1,TRBJ2-5
CASSLGLAGDRTQYF,few,TRBV7-2,NA
CASSVGLAGGYEQYF,NA,TRBV9,TRBJ2-7
CATKYKGPYNEQFF,NA,TRBV6-6,TRBJ2-1
CASSVASFDEQFF,few,TRBV2,TRBJ2-1
CSARAGAGAYEQYF,many,TRBV20-1,TRBJ2-7
CSASSGGNTEAFF,few,TRBV20-1,TRBJ1-1
CASSLLAGLVETQYF,few,TRBV7-2,TRBJ2-5
CSVTDGGEAFF,NA,TRBV29-1,TRBJ1-1
CSASRRTPRQFF,NA,TRBV20-1,TRBJ2-1
CASSYGGSTEAFF,many,TRBV6-6,TRBJ1-1
CSARILGGSTDTQYF,NA,TRBV20-1,TRBJ2-3
CASSQVSTPSGEKLFF,NA,TRBV4-1,TRBJ1-4
CASSPSYVEAGFDTEAFF,NA,TRBV28,TRBJ1-1
CAWSVVQGNSPLHF,few,TRBV30,TRBJ1-6
CASSQGDVYEQYF,NA,TRBV3-1,TRBJ2-7
CSAGSGSTDTQYF,NA,TRBV20-1,TRBJ2-3
CASSLARTAGDYEQYF,NA,TRBV5-1,NA